This paragraph reports one TCR beta chain. CDR1 is MNHEY, CDR2 SMNVEV, per germline (reference sequence). The CDR3 sequence is 12 residues long. V was clipped by 10 bases and J by 2 bases, with 9 bases between them. The data are from a study of blood T cell repertoires in COVID-19. Study at large: There were acute and convalescent COVID-19 samples, and they came from the United States, Italy and Spain.

Sequencing used immunoSEQ multiplex PCR; TCRdb keeps in-frame clones, though not all of them. The repertoire holds 150,000 to 200,000 clones, with about nine tenths as singletons. This sequence joins TRBV27 and TRBJ2-1; D is possibly TRBD1 (5 bases). This sequence originates from a woman aged 18-29 years who had recovered from COVID-19. The sample comprised PBMCs or T cells enriched from blood (not recorded which). The CDR3 spells CATRTPYNEQFF. CDR3 nucleotide sequence: TGTGCCACCAGGACACCCTACAATGAGCAGTTCTTC.